The rows below give T cell receptor beta chains drawn from one sample of a study of blood T cell repertoires in COVID-19. Libraries were prepared by immunoSEQ multiplex PCR; TCRdb keeps only in-frame clonotypes and omits some of them. The table has about 150,000 clones, roughly 86% seen once. Sequencing was performed on peripheral blood. These receptors came from a human donor with acute or convalescent COVID-19. The donor label of this sample is uncertain. CDR3s include the opening cysteine and the closing phenylalanine or tryptophan. A D gene is named only where the DNA matches it firmly. The size field is filled for only some rows; it gives once, few, many or a size class.

d_gene	v_gene	j_gene	abundance	CDR3nt	CDR3aa
TRBD1	TRBV19	TRBJ2-2	.	TGTGCCAGTAGGACGACAGGGGTGATCACCGGGGAGCTGTTTTTT	CASRTTGVITGELFF
TRBD1	TRBV5-4	TRBJ1-6	few	TGTGCCAGCAGCTTGGACCCTACGACAGGGAATTATTCACCCCTCCACTTT	CASSLDPTTGNYSPLHF
TRBD2	TRBV4-1	TRBJ2-1	.	TGCGCCAGCAGCCAAGGGACGACTAGCCGTCACAATGAGCAGTTCTTC	CASSQGTTSRHNEQFF
.	TRBV6-2/TRBV6-3	TRBJ1-6	few	TGTGCCAGCAGTGGGACACGGAATTCACCCCTCCACTTT	CASSGTRNSPLHF
.	TRBV2	TRBJ2-7	.	TGTGCCAGCAGTGAAGACAGGTTGGGGGAGCAGTACTTC	CASSEDRLGEQYF
.	TRBV19	TRBJ2-2	.	TGTGCCAGTAGTATAGATCAGGGGAACACCGGGGAGCTGTTTTTT	CASSIDQGNTGELFF
.	TRBV5-6	TRBJ1-3	.	TGTGCCAGCAGACCTAACTCTGGAAACACCATATATTTT	CASRPNSGNTIYF
.	TRBV21-1	TRBJ2-1	.	TGTGCCAGCAGAGATCGGACTAGCGTCCAGTATTCCTACAATGAGCAGTTCTTC	CASRDRTSVQYSYNEQFF
TRBD1	TRBV11-2	TRBJ2-1	.	TGTGCCAGCAGCAAACAGGGGCAGATCCACAATGAGCAGTTCTTC	CASSKQGQIHNEQFF
TRBD2	TRBV6-2/TRBV6-3	TRBJ2-7	once	TGTGCCAGCAGTCCCGGCGGGGGGCCCTACGAGCAGTACTTC	CASSPGGGPYEQYF
.	TRBV19	TRBJ1-6	.	TGTGCCAGTAGGCCGGGACATCTTAATTCACCCCTCCACTTT	CASRPGHLNSPLHF
TRBD2	TRBV2	TRBJ2-3	.	TGTGCCAGCAGTGCCCGCTTAGCGGGGAACACAGATACGCAGTATTTT	CASSARLAGNTDTQYF
.	TRBV6-2/TRBV6-3	TRBJ1-5	.	TGTGCCAGCAGTTACCCCGGTTGGCAGCCCCAGCATTTT	CASSYPGWQPQHF
TRBD1	TRBV15	TRBJ1-1	.	TGTGCCACCAGCAGGATGGGACAGGGGGCCGACACTGAAGCTTTCTTT	CATSRMGQGADTEAFF
.	TRBV5-1	TRBJ1-2	.	TGCGCCAGCAGCCGTGGACTGACTAACTATGGCTACACCTTC	CASSRGLTNYGYTF
TRBD1	TRBV7-2	TRBJ1-2	once	TGTGCCAGCAGCTTAGCGGGACAGGTTGGCTATGGCTACACCTTC	CASSLAGQVGYGYTF
.	TRBV11-2	TRBJ2-1	.	TGTGCCAGCAGCTTAGATAGTAAGGACTACCTCTACTACAATGAGCAGTTCTTC	CASSLDSKDYLYYNEQFF
.	TRBV9	TRBJ2-3	.	TGTGCCAGCCAGCGGATCACAGATACGCAGTATTTT	CASQRITDTQYF
TRBD1	TRBV5-1	TRBJ1-2	once	TGCGCCAGCAGCCTACAGCCGGGACAGGATAACTATGGCTACACCTTC	CASSLQPGQDNYGYTF
.	TRBV14	TRBJ1-4	.	TGTGCCAGCAGCCAAATAACAGGGGAAAAACTGTTTTTT	CASSQITGEKLFF